The TCR beta chain under discussion was sequenced for a study of shared clonotypes between healthy human individuals. About the study: Samples came from a couple of female and three male donors aged 18 to 49. The study's findings and limits: A generally larger estimated richness was seen in naive subsets than in memory subsets. It was observed that 5% to 6% of naive CD4 clonotypes were shared across several donors.

Details on this clone: The antigen remains unidentified.

Naive CD8 cells, CD45RO-negative and positively selected for CCR7, excluded terminally differentiated effector memory CD45RA+ cells. Source study methods: ImmunoSEQ output lacked quality scores and full-length reads, limiting matched filtering. This table comes from immunoSEQ multiplex PCR, and its TCRdb copy is limited to in-frame clones, with some not included. That table gives V, J and clone size, and the DNA gave D and trimming. The sample consists of more than 500,000 clones, roughly 96% of them appearing once. Germline V CDR1 and CDR2: MGHDK, SYGVNS. The germline V and J ends were trimmed by 2 bases and 2 bases, with 6 bases remaining between them. The CDR3 totals 13 residues.

The specimen sequenced was naive CD8+ T cells sorted from blood. This receptor was obtained from a woman aged 25-40 years in good health. The chain links TRBV25-1 to TRBJ1-2; D is unclear. The CDR3: CASSEVGNYGYTF. CDR3 nucleotide sequence: TGTGCCAGCAGTGAAGTAGGGAACTATGGCTACACCTTC.